This T cell receptor beta chain was sequenced in a study of T cell repertoires in cytomegalovirus infection. The wider study: Through public TCR beta signatures, both CMV infection and matching HLA type were indicated.

Broader study findings: CMV-specific HLA-C-restricted TCR beta clonotypes dominated the ex vivo response.

Each CDR3 protein is one row after TCRdb ran MiXCR on the reads. The data hold 150,000 to 200,000 distinct CDR3 sequences, with 13% to 15% observed a single time. This CDR3 has 14 amino acids. V lost 7 bases and J lost 5, with 17 bases in between. This clonotype was counted at least ten times. Its target is not known. This TCR was recovered from a human donor in good health (CMV status not recorded). Some clones in this sample may be carry-over from other donors' samples. J is TRBJ1-2 and V is TRBV12-3 or TRBV12-4, with a weak D call TRBD1 (6 bases). The source material was PBMCs. The CDR3 protein is CASNRAGVGYGYTF. The DNA of the CDR3 is TGTGCCAGCAATAGGGCAGGGGTTGGTTATGGCTACACCTTC.